What follows are 7 T cell receptor beta chains derived from one specimen sequenced in a study of glioma-infiltrating T cells. Using RNA template, CDR3s of TCR alpha and beta were amplified with iRepertoire arm-PCR. TCRdb re-called the multiplex PCR reads with MiXCR, one entry per CDR3 protein. The sample carries 150,000 to 200,000 distinct CDR3 sequences, under 55% recorded once. The specimen was glioma tissue, nonneoplastic brain tissue, or PBMCs (not recorded which). The receptors originated from a human donor with low-grade glioma or glioblastoma, undergoing nonglioma brain surgery, or in good health (not recorded which).

A word on this clonotype: It may be a read error: a sequence one base away is much more abundant. The chain links TRBV7-2 to TRBJ2-3, with a tentative D call TRBD2 (5 bases). V gave up 3 bases and J gave up 4 bases, with 14 bases separating them. From germline, CDR1 is SGHTA and CDR2 FQGNSA. The CDR3 totals 15 residues. Here the CDR3 DNA reads TGTGCCAGCAGCTTGGTTAGAGGGAGTGCAGATACGCAGTATTTT. Translation: CASSLVRGSADTQYF.

This chain joins TRBV28 and TRBJ2-1, with TRBD1 matching over 8 bases. This CDR3 comprises 16 residues. Germline V CDR1 and CDR2: MDHEN, SYDVKM. Trimming cost V 4 bases and J 11 bases; bases outside gene matches: 16. DNA for the CDR3: TGTGCCAGCAGTTCTTCAGGGGGCGGAGATGTAGCTAAGCAGTTCTTC. Encoded protein: CASSSSGGGDVAKQFF.

At least ten counts were recorded for this clonotype. The chain combines TRBV6-6 with TRBJ2-1; TRBD2 might be the D (5 bases). Germline V CDR1 and CDR2: MNHNY, SVGAGI (reference sequence). The CDR3 covers 15 residues. The ends were cut back, 2 bases at V and 8 bases at J, with 16 bases in the middle. The CDR3 DNA reads as TGTGCCAGCAGTTACGATACCCTCCGGGATTATGAGCAGTTCTTC. It is translated as CASSYDTLRDYEQFF.

The chain couples TRBV12-3 or TRBV12-4 to TRBJ2-7; D is undetermined. The CDR3 totals 15 residues. V was cut by 2 bases and J by 2 bases, with 13 bases left in between. CDR3 region: CASSLYGQPTYEQYF. For the CDR3, the DNA is TGTGCCAGCAGTTTATACGGCCAGCCTACCTACGAGCAGTACTTC.

On this clonotype itself: One junction end disagrees with the germline gene, perhaps due to a read error. The chain joins TRBV7-6 to TRBJ2-3; D unclear. There are 15 residues in the CDR3. Germline CDR1 SGHVS, CDR2 FNYEAQ. DNA of the CDR3: TGTGCCAGCAGCTTAGGCCCCGCAGCCACAGATGCGCAGTATTTT. It is translated as CASSLGPAATDAQYF.

Details on this clonotype: The junction and the germline gene differ at one end; a read error may be behind it. The genes are TRBV27 and TRBJ1-6; the match to TRBD1 covers 7 bases. Germline V lookup: CDR1 MNHEY, CDR2 SMNVEV (reference sequence). This CDR3 region has 16 residues. CDR3 loop: CASSLAMDRRISPLQF. CDR3 nucleotide sequence: TGTGCCAGCAGTTTAGCCATGGACAGGAGAATTTCACCCCTCCAATTT.

The chain couples TRBV19 to TRBJ1-1, with D possibly matching TRBD1 (5 bases). Per the germline V gene, CDR1 is LNHDA and CDR2 is SQIVND (reference sequence). This CDR3 has 12 residues. Trimming took 5 bases from V and 4 from J, leaving 8 bases between them. In DNA, the CDR3 is TGTGCCAGTAGTGTAGGGGCCACTGAAGCTTTCTTT. It yields the protein CASSVGATEAFF.